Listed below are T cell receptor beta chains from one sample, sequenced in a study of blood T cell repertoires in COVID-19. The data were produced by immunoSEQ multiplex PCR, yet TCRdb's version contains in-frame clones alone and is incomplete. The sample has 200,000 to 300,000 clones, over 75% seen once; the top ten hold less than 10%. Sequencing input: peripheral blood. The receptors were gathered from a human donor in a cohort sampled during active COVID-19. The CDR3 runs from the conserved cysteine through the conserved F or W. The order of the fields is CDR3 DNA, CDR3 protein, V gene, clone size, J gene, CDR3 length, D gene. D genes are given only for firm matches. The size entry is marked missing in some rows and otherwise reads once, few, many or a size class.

TGCGCCAGCAGCTTGGGACTAGCGGGAGGAGGCCCAGATACGCAGTATTTT	CASSLGLAGGGPDTQYF	TRBV5-1	NA	TRBJ2-3	17	TRBD2
TGTGCCAGCAGCGCGGGCCCGGGAACTGAAGCTTTCTTT	CASSAGPGTEAFF	TRBV6-5	NA	TRBJ1-1	13	NA
TGCGCCAGCAGCTTTACTGCGGGGGAGGTCGGCAATGAGCAGTTCTTC	CASSFTAGEVGNEQFF	TRBV5-1	once	TRBJ2-1	16	TRBD2
TGTGCCACCAGTGATCCCCCCGGGACCGGGGAGCTGTTTTTT	CATSDPPGTGELFF	TRBV24-1	NA	TRBJ2-2	14	NA
TGTGCCAGCAGTTTAAGGGGCACTGAAGCTTTCTTT	CASSLRGTEAFF	TRBV28	NA	TRBJ1-1	12	NA
TGTGCCAGCAGTTACTGGGACAGGGGATACAATGAGCAGTTCTTC	CASSYWDRGYNEQFF	TRBV6-5	NA	TRBJ2-1	15	TRBD1
TGTGCCAGCAGCTTAGGTCCTCCTAGCGGGGGAGAGACCCAGTACTTC	CASSLGPPSGGETQYF	TRBV7-2	NA	TRBJ2-5	16	TRBD2
TGTGCCAGCAGCACCACGCGGGGGGGCAATCAGCCCCAGCATTTT	CASSTTRGGNQPQHF	TRBV6-5	NA	TRBJ1-5	15	NA
TGTGCCAGCAGCTTAGACGGAGGTAGCACAGATACGCAGTATTTT	CASSLDGGSTDTQYF	TRBV7-9	NA	TRBJ2-3	15	NA
TGTGCCACCAGTGACGGGACTAGCGGGTCCCTTTTTCCCGATACGCAGTATTTT	CATSDGTSGSLFPDTQYF	TRBV24-1	NA	TRBJ2-3	18	TRBD2
TGTGCCAGCAGCCAAGATAAGTTTCGGGGTAGTCCTTACACAGATACGCAGTATTTT	CASSQDKFRGSPYTDTQYF	TRBV3-1/TRBV3-2	NA	TRBJ2-3	19	NA
TGTGCCAGCTCACAAGGGGACAGTTATAACTATGGCTACACCTTC	CASSQGDSYNYGYTF	TRBV18	NA	TRBJ1-2	15	TRBD1
TGTGCCAGCAGCTTGGTACTAGCGGGCGTGGGGGTTCGCACAGATACGCAGTATTTT	CASSLVLAGVGVRTDTQYF	TRBV5-6	NA	TRBJ2-3	19	TRBD2
TGTGCCAGCAGTTTAAGCGACGACAGGGGGAGTTCACCCCTCCACTTT	CASSLSDDRGSSPLHF	TRBV27	NA	TRBJ1-6	16	TRBD1
TGTGCCAGCAGTTTTGGCGGGCGTAAAAGCACAGATACGCAGTATTTT	CASSFGGRKSTDTQYF	TRBV27	NA	TRBJ2-3	16	NA
TGTGCCAGCAGTGAAACTAGCGGGAGTAGGGAAGAGACCCAGTACTTC	CASSETSGSREETQYF	TRBV2	NA	TRBJ2-5	16	TRBD2
TGTGCCAGCACCTCCGTCAGCGGGGGCACAGATACGCAGTATTTT	CASTSVSGGTDTQYF	TRBV2	NA	TRBJ2-3	15	TRBD2
TGTGCCAGCAGGCCCGTAGGGGAGGCAGATACGCAGTATTTT	CASRPVGEADTQYF	TRBV6-5	NA	TRBJ2-3	14	NA
TGTGCCAGCAGTTTACAGGGTACTACCTACGAGCAGTACTTC	CASSLQGTTYEQYF	TRBV27	many	TRBJ2-7	14	NA
TGTGCCAGCAGCAAAGCAGGGCAGGAGACCCAGTACTTC	CASSKAGQETQYF	TRBV13	NA	TRBJ2-5	13	NA
TGTGCCAGCAGCTCACGGTCCGGGACAGGGGTTGAGCAGTACTTC	CASSSRSGTGVEQYF	TRBV7-9	NA	TRBJ2-7	15	TRBD1
TGTGCCAGCAGCATCGACAGGGGAGTAGAGCAGTACTTC	CASSIDRGVEQYF	TRBV6-5	NA	TRBJ2-7	13	TRBD1
TGTGCCAGCAGCATGGGACATTTGGATGAAAAACTGTTTTTT	CASSMGHLDEKLFF	TRBV11-1	NA	TRBJ1-4	14	NA
TGTGCCAGCAGCATCGGGACAGGAAGAAGTTGGGACACTGAAGCTTTCTTT	CASSIGTGRSWDTEAFF	TRBV7-8	NA	TRBJ1-1	17	TRBD1
TGTGCCAGCAGCCCCGGACACGGTTTCCTTTCCATCATGGCTAATGAAAAACTGTTTTTT	CASSPGHGFLSIMANEKLFF	TRBV6-6	NA	TRBJ1-4	20	NA
TGTGCCAGCAGTGGGTCGCGTATTCGCTCTGGAAACACCATATATTTT	CASSGSRIRSGNTIYF	TRBV6-1	NA	TRBJ1-3	16	NA
TGTGCCAGCAGCTCCATTCGGGACAGGGACCCAGATACGCAGTATTTT	CASSSIRDRDPDTQYF	TRBV7-6	NA	TRBJ2-3	16	TRBD1
TGCAGCGTTGAACGGCTAGCGCCAGATACGCAGTATTTT	CSVERLAPDTQYF	TRBV29-1	NA	TRBJ2-3	13	NA
TGTGCCAGCAGCCCCCGGCGGGGCTCCTCCTACGAGCAGTACTTC	CASSPRRGSSYEQYF	TRBV7-2	NA	TRBJ2-7	15	NA
TGTGCCAGCAGCTTGGACACTGAGTATAATTCACCCCTCCACTTT	CASSLDTEYNSPLHF	TRBV11-3	NA	TRBJ1-6	15	NA
TGTGCCAGCAGCTCGGACAGGGCCACAGATACGCAGTATTTT	CASSSDRATDTQYF	TRBV11-3	NA	TRBJ2-3	14	TRBD1
TGTGCCAGCAGCCTGACAGGGGGCGGCACAGATACGCAGTATTTT	CASSLTGGGTDTQYF	TRBV6-5	NA	TRBJ2-3	15	TRBD1
TGTGCCAGCCTACCTCGGGACAGGGGGCCCTACGAGCAGTACTTC	CASLPRDRGPYEQYF	TRBV28	NA	TRBJ2-7	15	TRBD1
TGTGCCAGCAGCGTGGCGGACAGGTCTTTAGTAGCTTTCTTT	CASSVADRSLVAFF	TRBV9	few	TRBJ1-1	14	TRBD1
TGTGCCAGCAGTGATCAGGGCTCCTATGAGCAGTTCTTC	CASSDQGSYEQFF	TRBV2	NA	TRBJ2-1	13	NA
TGTGCCAGCAGCCCGGCCGGGACAGTTAATTCACCCCTCCACTTT	CASSPAGTVNSPLHF	TRBV5-5	NA	TRBJ1-6	15	TRBD1
TGTGCCAGCTCACCATTAGGGGGCATGAACACTGAAGCTTTCTTT	CASSPLGGMNTEAFF	TRBV18	NA	TRBJ1-1	15	TRBD1
TGTGCCAGCAGCCACTCCCCCAAAAGCGTTCAGTACTTC	CASSHSPKSVQYF	TRBV3-1/TRBV3-2	many	TRBJ2-4	13	NA
TGTGCCAGCAGTTCCCTAGCGGGAGTAGACGAGCAGTACTTC	CASSSLAGVDEQYF	TRBV2	NA	TRBJ2-7	14	TRBD2
TGTGCCAGCAGCTCAAGGGCTGGGGGACTAGCGTCCGAGACCCAGTACTTC	CASSSRAGGLASETQYF	TRBV7-2	NA	TRBJ2-5	17	TRBD2
TGTGCCAGTACCCCCTTGATCCTGGAGAGTGGCTACACCTTC	CASTPLILESGYTF	TRBV19	NA	TRBJ1-2	14	NA